These 26 T cell receptor beta chains were sequenced from one sample in a study of blood T cells in healthy people across ages. A second PCR of about 6 to 11 cycles used a sample-barcoded 5' primer and a J-beta primer mix. MiXCR was run by TCRdb on the 5' RACE reads, yielding one entry per CDR3 protein. Of 600,000 or so distinct CDR3 sequences listed, about 21% are singletons. The source material was blood. These receptors all stem from a man between 65 and 80 years old in good health.

This clonotype was counted only a few times. The rearrangement uses TRBV4-2 and TRBJ1-2; D may be TRBD1 (5 bases). Per the germline V gene, CDR1 is LGHNA and CDR2 is YNFKEQ. Deletions cut 4 bases from V and 6 bases from J, with 9 bases between. CDR3 length equals 12 residues. CDR3 loop: CASSLGTDGYTF. In nucleotides, the CDR3 is TGTGCCAGCAGCCTAGGGACCGATGGCTACACCTTC.

This clonotype was seen only a few times. V is TRBV5-5 and J is TRBJ2-5; D gene unclear. Near its end, the DNA agrees better with TRBJ2-1, so the J call may be wrong. This CDR3 has 15 residues. Germline V gene lookup returns CDR1 SGHKS and CDR2 YYEKEE (reference sequence). The CDR3 DNA follows: TGTGCCAGCAGCTCCGGGTCCCTAGGGTACAATGAGCAGTTCTTC. It is translated as CASSSGSLGYNEQFF.

This clonotype was detected a few times. The V gene is TRBV6-1, the J gene TRBJ2-7; the D gene is possibly TRBD1 (5 bases). Germline assignment: CDR1 MNHNS and CDR2 SASEGT. CDR3 length: 14 residues. V was trimmed by 4 bases and J by 0 bases, leaving 10 bases between them. In DNA form, the CDR3 reads TGTGCCAGCAGTGGACAGTCTATCTCCTACGAGCAGTACTTC. As protein: CASSGQSISYEQYF.

This clonotype was observed many times. The V gene is TRBV3-1, the J gene TRBJ2-5; D is perhaps TRBD2 (6 bases). Trimming took off 6 bases at V and 5 bases at J, with 13 bases between the two ends. Per germline, CDR1 LGHDT and CDR2 YNNKEL (reference sequence). This CDR3 is 13 amino acids long. The CDR3, as DNA: TGTGCCAGCAGTCGGGGACTTGTCGAGACCCAGTACTTC. Encoded protein: CASSRGLVETQYF.

This chain uses TRBV3-1 with TRBJ1-4; D is perhaps TRBD1 (6 bases). Germline V gene lookup returns CDR1 LGHDT and CDR2 YNNKEL (reference sequence). The ends were cut back, 2 bases at V and 7 bases at J, with 14 bases in the middle. The length of the CDR3 is 15 residues. CDR3 region: CASSQQRGFSEKLFF. The DNA for the CDR3 is TGTGCCAGCAGCCAACAAAGGGGGTTTAGTGAAAAACTGTTTTTT.

The V and J genes are TRBV6-5 and TRBJ2-5, with TRBD2 matching over 7 bases. The tail of the sequence fits TRBJ2-7 better, so the J call may be wrong. This CDR3 contains 16 residues. CDR1 is MNHEY, CDR2 SVGAGI, per germline. The chain's CDR3 is CASSYWAGDPVPEQYF. In nucleotides, the CDR3 is TGTGCCAGCAGTTATTGGGCGGGAGATCCCGTCCCCGAGCAGTACTTC.

This clonotype showed up just a few times. V gene TRBV5-1 combines with J gene TRBJ1-1; D gene uncertain. V lost 4 bases, J lost 1 base, and 8 bases lay in between. Per germline, CDR1 SGHRS and CDR2 YFSETQ. The CDR3 has 13 amino acids. The CDR3 spells CASSPLGNTEAFF. CDR3 sequence (DNA): TGCGCCAGCAGCCCCCTGGGGAACACTGAAGCTTTCTTT.

The CDR3 region is CSATKVGGRGTDTQYF. The DNA of the CDR3 is TGCAGTGCTACGAAGGTCGGCGGGAGAGGCACAGATACGCAGTATTTT. The chain links TRBV20-1 to TRBJ2-3, with TRBD2 identical over 7 bases. Germline V gene sequence: CDR1 DFQATT, CDR2 SNEGSKA (reference sequence). V was pared by 4 bases and J by 1 base, with 11 bases of the junction left unmatched. The CDR3 is 16 residues long.

This chain uses TRBV20-1 with TRBJ2-7; a possible D gene is TRBD1 (5 bases). CDR3 length: 14 residues. Trimming shortened V by 3 bases and J by 0 bases, and 12 bases separated the two germline ends. The V gene's germline CDR1 is DFQATT and CDR2 SNEGSKA (reference sequence). Written as DNA, the CDR3 is TGCAGTGCTAGGAGACAGCCAGCCTCCTACGAGCAGTACTTC. This translates into CSARRQPASYEQYF.

The CDR3 nucleotides are TGTGCCAGCAGCCAAGCGCAGCTCTCTGGAAACACCATATATTTT. Translating gives CASSQAQLSGNTIYF. The rearrangement joins TRBV3-1 to TRBJ1-3; D gene ambiguous. Trimming pared 1 base from V and 0 bases from J, leaving 7 bases between. This CDR3 is 15 amino acids long. The germline V gene encodes CDR1 LGHDT and CDR2 YNNKEL (reference sequence).

This clonotype turned up a few times. J is TRBJ2-1 and V is TRBV20-1, with 10 bases identical to TRBD1. The germline V gene has CDR1 DFQATT and CDR2 SNEGSKA (reference sequence). The V and J ends lost 4 bases and 3 bases, in that order; junction bases with no gene match: 3. CDR3 length equals 14 residues. The CDR3 region is CSAKRTGGYNEQFF. CDR3 DNA: TGCAGTGCTAAGCGGACAGGGGGCTACAATGAGCAGTTCTTC.

This clonotype was picked up one time. The V gene is TRBV19, the J gene TRBJ1-1; D gene unclear. Trimming took 5 bases from V and 10 from J, leaving 14 bases between them. The germline V gene encodes CDR1 LNHDA and CDR2 SQIVND (reference sequence). The CDR3 covers 12 residues. The CDR3 sequence is CASSPRGFGAFF. CDR3 DNA: TGTGCCAGTAGTCCTCGTGGTTTCGGAGCTTTCTTT. Based on the CDR3 plus reference TRBV19 and TRBJ1-1, the full variable domain is DGGITQSPKYLFRKEGQNVTLSCEQNLNHDAMYWYRQDPGQGLRLIYYSQIVNDFQKGDIAEGYSVSREKKESFPLTVTSAQKNPTAFYLCASSPRGFGAFFGQGTRLTVV.

J is TRBJ2-5 and V is TRBV27; 12 positions match TRBD1. The DNA end is more similar to TRBJ2-7, so the J call may be wrong. Germline-derived CDR1 and CDR2 are MNHEY and SMNVEV (reference sequence). The CDR3 sequence is 15 residues long. The CDR3 nucleotides read TGTGCCAGCAGGGAAACACGGGACAGGGGGCGCGAGCAGTACTTC. As protein: CASRETRDRGREQYF.

Only a few counts were recorded for this clonotype. The chain is built from TRBV5-4 and TRBJ2-5; D possibly corresponds to TRBD2 (5 bases). The CDR3 totals 14 residues. Germline CDR1 and CDR2: SGHNT and YYREEE (reference sequence). V gave up 2 bases and J gave up 0 bases, with 8 bases separating them. This chain's CDR3 is CASSLGLNQETQYF. As DNA, the CDR3 is TGTGCCAGCAGCTTAGGACTCAACCAAGAGACCCAGTACTTC.

This clonotype was counted only a few times. This chain joins TRBV5-4 and TRBJ2-1; D unclear. Looked up from germline, CDR1 is SGHNT and CDR2 is YYREEE (reference sequence). Between the trimmed V and J ends, which lost 0 bases and 12 bases, there was a span of 10 bases. The CDR3 spans 12 residues. The CDR3 sequence is CASSLAPGRQFF. The CDR3 DNA sequence: TGTGCCAGCAGCTTGGCCCCAGGAAGGCAGTTCTTC.

The table lists this clonotype with many counts. V gene TRBV20-1 combines with J gene TRBJ1-1, with 7 bases that match TRBD1. The trim removed 5 bases at V and 0 bases at J, leaving 6 bases unmatched. CDR1 and CDR2 (germline): DFQATT, SNEGSKA (reference sequence). This CDR3 region has 14 residues. The CDR3 spells CSAPRDSMNTEAFF. The CDR3 bases are TGCAGTGCTCCCCGGGACAGCATGAACACTGAAGCTTTCTTT.

This clonotype was observed a few times. CDR3 in amino acids: CASSQISGTHTDTQYF. The DNA of the CDR3 is TGTGCCAGCAGCCAAATTAGCGGGACCCACACAGATACGCAGTATTTT. The rearrangement links TRBV9 to TRBJ2-3; 8 bases line up with TRBD2. The germline V gene encodes CDR1 SGDLS and CDR2 YYNGEE. With 4 bases clipped from V and 2 bases from J, the junction kept 9 bases outside the gene matches. CDR3 length: 16 amino acids.

Remarks on this clonotype: A clone one base away is much larger, so this may be a read error. The CDR3 DNA follows: TGTGCCAGCAGTGAAAGGGGCTCTGGGGCCAACGTCCTGACTTTC. It is translated as CASSERGSGANVLTF. The chain links TRBV6-1 to TRBJ2-6; possible D gene TRBD1, 5 bases. This CDR3 contains 15 residues. V was pared by 2 bases and J by 0 bases, with 5 bases between. Germline assignment: CDR1 MNHNS and CDR2 SASEGT.

This chain joins TRBV5-1 and TRBJ2-1; TRBD2 matches at 9 bases. This CDR3 has 15 amino acids. From germline, CDR1 is SGHRS and CDR2 YFSETQ. J gave up 9 bases and V 0 bases, and 7 bases lay outside the gene matches. The CDR3, as DNA: TGCGCCAGCAGCTTGGATCCTAGCGGGGTAGGTGAGCAGTTCTTC. Protein: CASSLDPSGVGEQFF.

This clonotype came up many times. This chain links TRBV5-5 with TRBJ1-1; the match to TRBD1 covers 11 bases. V trimming: 1 base; J trimming: 1 base; junction bases outside the gene matches: 3. This CDR3 has 16 amino acids. CDR1 is SGHKS, CDR2 YYEKEE, per germline (reference sequence). The CDR3 is CASSLQGTGGNTEAFF. The CDR3 nucleotides are TGTGCCAGCAGCTTGCAAGGGACAGGGGGGAACACTGAAGCTTTCTTT.

This clonotype was seen a few times. V gene TRBV20-1 combines with J gene TRBJ2-5; D is unclear. The end of the DNA aligns better with TRBJ2-7, so the J call may be wrong. The CDR3 length is 14 residues. In germline, CDR1 is DFQATT, CDR2 SNEGSKA (reference sequence). The CDR3 bases are TGCAGTGCTAGGCCAGAAGGGAATCGCTACGAGCAGTACTTC. This translates into CSARPEGNRYEQYF.

This clonotype was counted a few times. One base away lies a much larger clone, so this may be a sequencing read error. The chain employs TRBV29-1 and TRBJ1-2, with TRBD1 matching 7 bases. CDR1 SQVTM and CDR2 ANQGSEA come from the germline V gene. Trimming removed 7 bases from V and 0 bases from J; junction bases left unmatched: 5. The CDR3 sequence is 13 residues long. The CDR3 reads CSGFGTANYGYTF. CDR3 nucleotide sequence: TGCAGCGGATTCGGGACAGCTAACTATGGCTACACCTTC.

There are a few counts of this clonotype. This chain joins TRBV27 and TRBJ2-7; tentatively, D is TRBD2 (7 bases). Germline-derived CDR1 and CDR2 are MNHEY and SMNVEV (reference sequence). Deletions cut 3 bases from V and 6 bases from J, with 15 bases between. The CDR3 extends over 14 amino acids. The CDR3: CASSFVRGASEQYF. In DNA, the CDR3 is TGTGCCAGCAGTTTTGTACGGGGGGCCAGCGAGCAGTACTTC.

Ten or more counts support this clonotype. This chain uses TRBV7-8 with TRBJ2-7; D is possibly TRBD1 (5 bases). This CDR3 is built from 14 residues. Germline CDR1 SGHVS, CDR2 FQNEAQ. Trimming removed 5 bases from V and 3 bases from J, with 14 bases in between. CDR3 loop: CASSPRTRLYEQYF. The CDR3 DNA is TGTGCCAGCAGCCCTCGGACAAGACTCTACGAGCAGTACTTC.

V is TRBV7-6 and J is TRBJ2-3; D unresolved. V shed 3 bases and J shed 0 bases, with 10 bases lying between them. CDR1 is SGHVS, CDR2 FNYEAQ, per germline. This CDR3 has 15 residues. CDR3 protein: CASSFQPASTDTQYF. In DNA form, the CDR3 reads TGTGCCAGCAGCTTCCAGCCAGCTAGCACAGATACGCAGTATTTT.

This clonotype was seen more than once but under ten times. The V and J genes are TRBV19 and TRBJ2-5; tentatively, D is TRBD2 (5 bases). Germline V gives CDR1 LNHDA, CDR2 SQIVND (reference sequence). CDR3 length: 14 residues. Deletions cut 3 bases from V and 5 bases from J, with 13 bases between. CDR3 in DNA: TGTGCCAGTAGTATCCGGGGAACTCAGGAGACCCAGTACTTC. Protein sequence: CASSIRGTQETQYF.